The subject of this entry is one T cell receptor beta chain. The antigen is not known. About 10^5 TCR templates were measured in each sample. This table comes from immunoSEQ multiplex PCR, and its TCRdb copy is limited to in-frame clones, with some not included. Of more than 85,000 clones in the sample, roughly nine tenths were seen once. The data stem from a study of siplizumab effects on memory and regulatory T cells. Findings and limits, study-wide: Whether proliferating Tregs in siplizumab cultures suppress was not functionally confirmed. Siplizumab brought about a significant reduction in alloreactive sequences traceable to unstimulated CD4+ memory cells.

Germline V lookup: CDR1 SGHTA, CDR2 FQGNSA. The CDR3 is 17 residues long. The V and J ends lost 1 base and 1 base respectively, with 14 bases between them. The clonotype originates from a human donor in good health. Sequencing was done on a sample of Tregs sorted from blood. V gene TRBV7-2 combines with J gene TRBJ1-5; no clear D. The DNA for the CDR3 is TGTGCCAGCAGCTTAGAACCGACAAGTCGAAGCAATCAGCCCCAGCATTTT. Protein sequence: CASSLEPTSRSNQPQHF.